Presented here are 17 T cell receptor beta chains from one specimen sequenced in a study of blood T cell repertoires in COVID-19. Repertoires were generated with immunoSEQ multiplex PCR, while TCRdb's copy carries only in-frame clones and drops some. The sample lists 20,000 or so clones, 65% to 90% occurring once. The sample taken for sequencing was peripheral blood. These receptors came from a human donor with acute or convalescent COVID-19. The donor label of this sample is uncertain.

The chain links TRBV19 to TRBJ1-5; D is ambiguous. This CDR3 is built from 15 residues. The V gene's germline CDR1 is LNHDA and CDR2 SQIVND (reference sequence). The germline V and J ends were trimmed by 7 bases and 0 bases, with 13 bases remaining between them. CDR3 nucleotides: TGTGCCAGTACGGCAGGACTTTATAGCAATCAGCCCCAGCATTTT. It specifies CASTAGLYSNQPQHF.

This chain uses TRBV6-1 with TRBJ1-2; D not certain. The germline gives CDR1 MNHNS, CDR2 SASEGT. The V and J ends lost 0 bases and 8 bases respectively, with 10 bases between them. The CDR3 is 13 residues long. CDR3 residues: CASSEAVSRGYTF. The DNA of the CDR3 is TGTGCCAGCAGTGAAGCTGTTTCCAGGGGCTACACCTTC.

The CDR3 is CSVVRDLAKNIQYF. The CDR3 DNA sequence: TGCAGCGTTGTACGGGACTTAGCCAAAAACATTCAGTACTTC. J is TRBJ2-4 and V is TRBV29-1; D is perhaps TRBD2 (6 bases). Between the trimmed V and J ends, which lost 4 bases and 0 bases, there was a span of 10 bases. CDR3 length equals 14 residues. Germline CDR1 is SQVTM and CDR2 is ANQGSEA.

V gene TRBV5-1 combines with J gene TRBJ2-7, with TRBD1 matching 7 bases. Germline trimming cut 1 base from V and 6 bases from J; bases unmatched to any gene: 13. The CDR3 covers 16 residues. The germline gives CDR1 SGHRS, CDR2 YFSETQ. The CDR3 DNA is TGCGCCAGCAGCTTGACGGACAGGACACTTCGGGGCGAGCAGTACTTC. Amino acid sequence: CASSLTDRTLRGEQYF.

This clone was observed a handful of times. The chain carries TRBV24-1 and TRBJ1-5; a possible D gene is TRBD1 (5 bases). The germline gives CDR1 KGHDR, CDR2 SFDVKD. The CDR3 spans 15 residues. The V end was cut by 7 bases, the J end by 0 bases, with 12 bases between. Here the CDR3 reads CATRRGQYSNQPQHF. The CDR3 nucleotides are TGTGCCACCAGAAGGGGTCAGTATAGCAATCAGCCCCAGCATTTT.

The V and J genes are TRBV7-9 and TRBJ2-7; 8 bases agree with TRBD1. J gave up 8 bases and V 1 base, and 7 bases lay outside the gene matches. This CDR3 contains 14 residues. Germline CDR1 SEHNR, CDR2 FQNEAQ (reference sequence). The CDR3 is CASSLVAGGNKQYF. The CDR3 nucleotides are TGTGCCAGCAGCTTAGTGGCAGGGGGCAATAAGCAGTACTTC. The variable domain in full, with the rest retrieved from reference TRBV7-9 and TRBJ2-7, is DTGVSQNPRHKITKRGQNVTFRCDPISEHNRLYWYRQTLGQGPEFLTYFQNEAQLEKSRLLSDRFSAERPKGSFSTLEIQRTEQGDSAMYLCASSLVAGGNKQYFGPGTRLTVT.

The genes are TRBV24-1 and TRBJ2-3; D unclear. Deletions cut 2 bases from V and 2 bases from J, with 10 bases between. Germline loops: CDR1 KGHDR, CDR2 SFDVKD. This CDR3 has 15 amino acids. The CDR3 sequence is CATSDSLAFTDTQYF. The CDR3 DNA is TGTGCCACCAGTGATTCTTTGGCCTTCACAGATACGCAGTATTTT.

This chain joins TRBV10-3 and TRBJ2-3; 12 bases are shared with TRBD2. V shed 6 bases and J 1 base; nucleotides not matched to a gene: 5. Germline CDR1 is ENHRY and CDR2 is SYGVKD. CDR3 length: 16 amino acids. The CDR3 coding sequence is TGTGCCATCAGGAGACTAGCGGGGGACGGCACAGATACGCAGTATTTT. It is translated as CAIRRLAGDGTDTQYF.

This chain joins TRBV6-5 and TRBJ2-5, with TRBD2 matching over 7 bases. V shed 2 bases, J shed 5 bases, and the junction held 5 bases outside the gene matches. Germline loops: CDR1 MNHEY, CDR2 SVGAGI. The length of the CDR3 is 14 residues. The CDR3 reads CASSYGRGGETQYF. Written as DNA, the CDR3 is TGTGCCAGCAGTTACGGGAGGGGCGGGGAGACCCAGTACTTC.

This clone is a singleton in its sample. The chain is built from TRBV7-2 and TRBJ1-3; the match to TRBD1 covers 8 bases. Germline CDR1 SGHTA, CDR2 FQGNSA. V shed 3 bases, J shed 3 bases, and the junction held 10 bases outside the gene matches. The CDR3 is 17 amino acids. The CDR3 nucleotides read TGTGCCAGCAGCTTCGTCGCAGGGGGCGCGGGTGGAAACACCATATATTTT. Amino acids: CASSFVAGGAGGNTIYF.

The chain uses TRBV10-3 and TRBJ1-3; D is perhaps TRBD1 (5 bases). CDR1 ENHRY and CDR2 SYGVKD come from the germline V gene. Trimming stripped 2 bases from V and 0 bases from J, with 11 bases between. This CDR3 region has 16 residues. Written as DNA, the CDR3 is TGTGCCATCAGTGAGCAGGGCGGCGCCTCTGGAAACACCATATATTTT. It is translated as CAISEQGGASGNTIYF.

The chain combines TRBV12-3 or TRBV12-4 with TRBJ1-4, with 8 bases that match TRBD1. CDR3 size: 13 residues. J was trimmed by 8 bases and V by 8 bases; bases with no gene match: 7. CDR3 protein: CASRTGFGEKLFF. The CDR3 DNA reads TGTGCCAGCCGGACAGGGTTCGGCGAAAAACTGTTTTTT.

The CDR3 coding sequence is TGTGCCAGCAGCTTAGAAGGCAGGGTAGCAGATACGCAGTATTTT. Translating it yields CASSLEGRVADTQYF. The J gene is TRBJ2-3, the V gene TRBV7-3; the D gene is possibly TRBD1 (5 bases). CDR1 and CDR2 from the germline V gene are SGHTA and FQGTGA. Trimming took off 2 bases at V and 4 bases at J, with 13 bases between the two ends. The CDR3 covers 15 residues.

V usage is TRBV15 and J usage is TRBJ1-4, with no clear D. V lost 0 bases and J lost 5, with 10 bases in between. The CDR3 totals 15 residues. Germline CDR1 is LNHNV and CDR2 is YYDKDF (reference sequence). The CDR3 sequence: CATSREGVQNEKLFF. The CDR3 nucleotides read TGTGCCACCAGCAGAGAGGGCGTACAGAATGAAAAACTGTTTTTT.

The gene calls are TRBV11-2 and TRBJ2-2, with 7 bases identical to TRBD2. The CDR3 contains 15 residues. Germline V gene lookup returns CDR1 SGHAT and CDR2 FQNNGV. With V trimmed by 5 bases and J by 6 bases, 9 bases remained unmatched. The CDR3 DNA follows: TGTGCCAGCAGCCCCCGGATGCGGGGGTCCGGGGAGCTGTTTTTT. Amino acids: CASSPRMRGSGELFF.

The chain carries TRBV25-1 and TRBJ1-2, with a weak D call TRBD1 (5 bases). The length of the CDR3 is 15 residues. Per the germline V gene, CDR1 is MGHDK and CDR2 is SYGVNS. Trimming cost V 5 bases and J 4 bases, with 17 bases left between them. This chain's CDR3 is CASSPSWGPSYGYTF. As DNA, the CDR3 is TGTGCCAGCAGTCCGAGTTGGGGCCCCTCCTATGGCTACACCTTC.

This chain uses TRBV4-2 with TRBJ2-7, with 7 nucleotides matching TRBD2. From germline, CDR1 is LGHNA and CDR2 YNFKEQ. The V and J ends lost 0 bases and 3 bases, in that order; junction bases with no gene match: 8. The CDR3 has 16 residues. The CDR3 loop reads CASSQDSAGELYEQYF. CDR3 sequence (DNA): TGTGCCAGCAGCCAAGATTCCGCGGGAGAACTCTACGAGCAGTACTTC.